The sequence of this T cell receptor (beta chain) was determined in a study of shared clonotypes between healthy human individuals. Study details: CD4 naive cells filled three plates per donor, CD4 memory three, CD8 naive two and CD8 memory one.

The CDR3 totals 13 residues. Germline-derived CDR1 and CDR2 are SNHLY and FYNNEI. V gave up 4 bases and J gave up 7 bases, with 13 bases separating them. Generated by immunoSEQ multiplex PCR, the TCRdb table keeps only in-frame clones and is missing some. The sample consists of about 960,000 clones, around 80% of them appearing once. Whole-study results and caveats: Some clonotypes were shared by all four sorted-subset donors, while others were not shared. The non-shared ones had lower generation probabilities than the shared ones.

This clone has only a few counts. As yet, its antigen is unknown. Sequencing was performed on memory CD4+ T cells sorted from blood. Subset defined: CD45RA-negative fraction. The chain carries TRBV2 and TRBJ1-1, with D perhaps matching TRBD1 (6 bases). The sequence came from a man aged 18 to 29 in good health. The CDR3 DNA reads as TGTGCCAGCAGTGCAGGAGGAGGGGGTGAAGCTTTCTTT. As protein: CASSAGGGGEAFF.